This passage covers 12 T cell receptor beta chains from one sample sequenced in a study of blood T cell repertoires in COVID-19. Produced via immunoSEQ multiplex PCR; TCRdb's table is partial and in-frame only. The data show around 230,000 clones, with 88% seen just once and around 0.72% held by the top ten. The sample consisted of peripheral blood. Source of these receptors: a middle-aged man with acute or convalescent COVID-19.

The chain carries TRBV4-1 and TRBJ2-1; 11 bases fit TRBD2. The germline V gene has CDR1 MGHRA and CDR2 YSYEKL. The CDR3 has 15 residues. With 6 bases clipped from V and 4 bases from J, the junction kept 5 bases outside the gene matches. The CDR3 sequence is CASSPGLAAYNEQFF. The CDR3 DNA reads as TGCGCCAGCAGTCCGGGACTAGCGGCGTACAATGAGCAGTTCTTC.

V usage is TRBV5-1 and J usage is TRBJ2-5, with 10 bases fitting TRBD1. The CDR3 is 15 amino acids. The V gene end was trimmed by 4 bases and the J gene end by 4 bases; junction bases not matched to a gene: 7. The germline gives CDR1 SGHRS, CDR2 YFSETQ. The CDR3 DNA is TGCGCCAGCAGCAAGTCAGGGGACAGGGGAGAGACCCAGTACTTC. Translating it yields CASSKSGDRGETQYF. Complete variable domain (other parts from reference TRBV5-1 and TRBJ2-5): KAGVTQTPRYLIKTRGQQVTLSCSPISGHRSVSWYQQTPGQGLQFLFEYFSETQRNKGNFPGRFSGRQFSNSRSEMNVSTLELGDSALYLCASSKSGDRGETQYFGPGTRLLVL.

The chain is built from TRBV6-4 and TRBJ2-3, with D possibly matching TRBD2 (6 bases). Germline V gene data show CDR1 as MRHNA and CDR2 as SNTAGT. The CDR3 loop spans 17 amino acids. Trimming removed 6 bases at V and 0 bases at J, with 19 bases between. The CDR3 DNA reads TGTGCCAGCAGAGCCACCGGGACTTCCCTTAGCACAGATACGCAGTATTTT. Translated: CASRATGTSLSTDTQYF.

This rearrangement joins TRBV5-8 to TRBJ1-4; D not resolved. The CDR3 has 17 residues. Germline-derived CDR1 and CDR2 are SGHTS and YDEGEE. V lost 0 bases and J 3 bases, leaving 15 bases between the germline ends. The CDR3: CASSLVVYADANEKLFF. The CDR3 DNA is TGTGCCAGCAGCTTGGTGGTATATGCGGATGCTAATGAAAAACTGTTTTTT.

The rearrangement uses TRBV7-2 and TRBJ1-3; no definite D call. The V end was cut by 1 base, the J end by 3 bases, with 7 bases between. The CDR3 length is 14 residues. The V gene's germline CDR1 is SGHTA and CDR2 FQGNSA. The DNA of the CDR3 is TGTGCCAGCAGCTTAGAGGGAGTTGGAAACACCATATATTTT. Amino acid sequence: CASSLEGVGNTIYF.

The V gene is TRBV2, the J gene TRBJ2-1; D remains unclear. Trimming pared 5 bases from V and 0 bases from J, leaving 11 bases between. CDR1 and CDR2 (germline): SNHLY, FYNNEI. The CDR3 runs 15 residues. CDR3 bases: TGTGCCAGCAGTACGGTAGACATCTCCTACAATGAGCAGTTCTTC. Protein: CASSTVDISYNEQFF.

The rearrangement joins TRBV29-1 to TRBJ2-1; D perhaps matches TRBD1 (6 bases). V was trimmed by 8 bases and J by 8 bases, leaving 16 bases between them. This CDR3 is 12 amino acids long. CDR1 and CDR2 (germline): SQVTM, ANQGSEA. Here the CDR3 DNA reads TGCAGCAAGGCGGCACAGGGCGATGAGCAGTTCTTC. Its translation: CSKAAQGDEQFF.

CDR3 nucleotides: TGTGCCAGTAGATCCGGTGTAGGGGGCAAAGCTTTCTTT. Its protein is CASRSGVGGKAFF. The V call is TRBV19, the J call TRBJ1-1; 7 bases fit TRBD1. CDR1 LNHDA and CDR2 SQIVND come from the germline V gene (reference sequence). The CDR3 runs 13 residues. The ends lost 6 bases at V and 9 bases at J; junction bases unmatched: 10.

The chain employs TRBV2 and TRBJ2-7; TRBD1 might be the D (6 bases). Looked up from germline, CDR1 is SNHLY and CDR2 is FYNNEI. Between the trimmed V and J ends, which lost 1 base and 1 base, there was a span of 14 bases. The CDR3 has 16 residues. This CDR3 reads CASSEGFGQRSYEQYF. CDR3 nucleotide sequence: TGTGCCAGCAGTGAAGGTTTTGGACAGAGGTCCTACGAGCAGTACTTC.

The chain uses TRBV13 and TRBJ1-4; 8 bases line up with TRBD1. Germline values: CDR1 PRHDT, CDR2 FYEKMQ (reference sequence). The trim removed 5 bases at V and 6 bases at J, leaving 5 bases unmatched. The CDR3 is made up of 14 amino acids. The CDR3 DNA follows: TGTGCCAGCAGCCGGGGGACAGGAGATGAAAAACTGTTTTTT. Residues: CASSRGTGDEKLFF.

This clone has a count of ten or more. The chain employs TRBV27 and TRBJ1-6; possibly TRBD1 for D (5 bases). The CDR3 has 13 residues. V lost 10 bases, J lost 9 bases, and 16 bases lay in between. The V gene's germline CDR1 is MNHEY and CDR2 SMNVEV (reference sequence). The CDR3 region is CATRQIRSSPLHF. DNA for the CDR3: TGTGCCACGCGACAGATCAGGAGTTCACCCCTCCACTTT.

The J gene is TRBJ2-1, the V gene TRBV4-3; 9 positions match TRBD2. The trim removed 2 bases at V and 0 bases at J, leaving 8 bases unmatched. The CDR3 covers 18 residues. Germline-derived CDR1 and CDR2 are LGHNA and YSLEER. The CDR3 is CASSQMRLADSSYNEQFF. The CDR3 region has the DNA TGCGCCAGCAGCCAAATGAGACTAGCGGATAGCTCCTACAATGAGCAGTTCTTC.